This T cell receptor (beta chain) was sequenced in a study of blood T cell repertoires in COVID-19. Across the study: Spain, Italy and the United States supplied samples that represented acute and convalescent COVID-19. Nucleic acid was either cDNA or gDNA, and it came from T cells, B-cell-depleted T cells, or PBMCs.

Clones were read by immunoSEQ multiplex PCR, and TCRdb kept only the in-frame ones, dropping some. The sample carries 150,000 to 200,000 clones, roughly 89% recorded once. The CDR3 consists of 14 residues. Germline V CDR1 and CDR2: MDHEN, SYDVKM. Trimming removed 6 bases at V and 4 bases at J, with 13 bases between. Sequenced: peripheral blood. This sequence originates from a woman in her 70s with COVID-19, enrolled during active disease. The gene calls are TRBV28 and TRBJ2-1, with TRBD2 as a possible D gene (6 bases). The CDR3: CASRPGDNYNEQFF. DNA of the CDR3: TGTGCCAGCAGACCGGGAGACAATTACAATGAGCAGTTCTTC.